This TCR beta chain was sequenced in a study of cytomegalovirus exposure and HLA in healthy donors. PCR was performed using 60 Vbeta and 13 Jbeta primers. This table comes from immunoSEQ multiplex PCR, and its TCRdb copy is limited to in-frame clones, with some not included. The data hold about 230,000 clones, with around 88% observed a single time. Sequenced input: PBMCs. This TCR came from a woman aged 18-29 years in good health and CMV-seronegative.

The CDR3: CASSEGLNEKLFF. The CDR3 DNA follows: TGTGCCTCCTCAGAGGGTCTAAATGAAAAACTGTTTTTT. This chain connects TRBV4-2 to TRBJ1-4; D remains unclear. The CDR3 is 13 amino acids. Germline CDR1 LGHNA, CDR2 YNFKEQ. V was pared by 11 bases and J by 5 bases, with 15 bases between.